The following is a T cell receptor (beta chain) sequence with its context. Its specific antigen is unknown. Base qualities are not recorded, but no much larger clone differs from it by a single base. TCRbeta CDR3 regions were amplified from genomic DNA using the immunoSEQ Assay, a bias-controlled multiplex PCR. In the original analysis: The number of nucleated cells in each sample was estimated from the amplification of reference gene primers within the assay. To quantify the absolute abundance of each unique TCRbeta CDR3 rearrangement, sequence reads were collapsed and filtered. For each sample, productive Simpson clonality was calculated by taking the square root of Simpson's diversity index across productive rearrangements. As stored in TCRdb, this immuneACCESS dataset retains in-frame rearrangements with V and J assigned. A fraction of the clones does not appear; measured against another copy, unresolved V genes explain less than half of the discrepancy, and the remainder lacks a known reason. D and trimming were read from the DNA, whereas the V and J calls and clone size are those reported in that table. A total of approximately 250,000 clones appear in this sample, roughly 80% of them only once. The ten largest clones capture 5% to 7% of the sample.

This entry comes from a study of blood T cell repertoires in COVID-19 (dated by TCRdb to about 2020). Regarding the complete study: Samples from collaborators originated in the United States, Italy and Spain and spanned both the acute and convalescent phases of COVID-19. HLA class I and class II types, where available, came from metadata supplied by the sample provider rather than from assay-based typing. Samples were obtained from the ongoing ImmuneRACE study (first 160 participants) and from over 1,000 subjects provided by 6 global collaborators. Subjects who had been exposed to COVID-19, were actively infected with it, or had recovered from it provided the deeply sampled blood TCRbeta repertoires that made up the dataset. Sample metadata almost always included a de-identified subject ID, COVID-19 status, age in years and sex. The prospective study material was composed of cDNA or gDNA derived from T cells, B-cell-depleted T cells, or PBMCs. The repertoires were released in a freely available public database meant as a resource for research on the immune response to SARS-CoV-2.

The CDR3 measures 16 amino acids from cysteine to phenylalanine. Only the CDR3 region is kept as DNA, spanning 48 bases read in frame from base 1. V lost 5 bases and J lost 5 bases, and the count of bases not matched to a germline gene is 11. CDR1 and CDR2, looked up from the germline V gene (reference sequence), are SEHNR and FQNEAQ. The collaborating institutions used their own protocols to collect whole blood in K2EDTA tubes. For TCRbeta analysis, collaborator samples were shipped as frozen whole blood, as isolated PBMCs, or as DNA extracted from either sample type. Results and caveats for the whole study, not just this receptor: Clinical and demographic metadata were provided uncurated, with the amount varying by source and participant.

This chain joins TRBV7-9 to TRBJ1-1, with 10 middle bases fitting TRBD1. This TCR derives from a woman aged 60-70 years with active or convalescent COVID-19. Material: peripheral blood. CDR3 loop: CASSPGTGARRTEAFF. The sequenced DNA: TGTGCCAGCAGCCCCGGGACAGGGGCCAGGAGGACTGAAGCTTTCTTT.